This entry lists 14 T cell receptor beta chains sequenced from one sample in a study of blood T cell repertoires in COVID-19. Generated by immunoSEQ multiplex PCR, the TCRdb table keeps only in-frame clones and is missing some. Among about 180,000 clones listed, 80% to 90% were seen once. The source material was peripheral blood. The receptors were gathered from a woman older than 75 with COVID-19, enrolled during active disease.

In its sample, this clone was seen a few times. The chain uses TRBV27 and TRBJ2-3, with TRBD2 identical over 7 bases. CDR3 length equals 13 residues. In germline, CDR1 is MNHEY, CDR2 SMNVEV (reference sequence). With 6 bases clipped from V and 3 bases from J, the junction kept 3 bases outside the gene matches. The CDR3 here is CASRTSSTDTQYF. The CDR3 DNA reads TGTGCCAGCAGGACTAGCTCGACAGATACGCAGTATTTT.

The rearrangement links TRBV7-6 to TRBJ2-7; a weak D match, TRBD2 (5 bases). The CDR3 spans 17 residues. The V gene's germline CDR1 is SGHVS and CDR2 FNYEAQ. The V end was cut by 2 bases, the J end by 0 bases, with 17 bases between. The CDR3 reads CASSLLASWTSSYEQYF. In DNA, the CDR3 is TGTGCCAGCAGCTTATTAGCTAGCTGGACGAGCTCCTACGAGCAGTACTTC. Combining the CDR3 with reference TRBV7-6 and TRBJ2-7 gives the whole variable domain GAGVSQSPRYKVTKRGQDVALRCDPISGHVSLYWYRQALGQGPEFLTYFNYEAQQDKSGLPNDRFSAERPEGSISTLTIQRTEQRDSAMYRCASSLLASWTSSYEQYFGPGTRLTVT.

The chain links TRBV19 to TRBJ1-5, with 7 bases lining up with TRBD1. V was clipped by 6 bases and J by 3 bases; unmatched bases: 5. CDR1 LNHDA and CDR2 SQIVND come from the germline V gene (reference sequence). The CDR3 runs to 14 residues. The CDR3 nucleotides read TGTGCCAGTAGGAGACAGGGTACCAATCAGCCCCAGCATTTT. As protein: CASRRQGTNQPQHF.

J is TRBJ2-3 and V is TRBV18; D perhaps matches TRBD1 (5 bases). V was trimmed by 3 bases and J by 3 bases, leaving 10 bases between them. Germline lookup yields CDR1 KGHSH and CDR2 LQKENI. The CDR3 consists of 14 residues. The CDR3 is CASSPGPATDTQYF. CDR3 nucleotides: TGTGCCAGCTCACCGGGGCCGGCGACAGATACGCAGTATTTT.

The V gene is TRBV28, the J gene TRBJ2-5; TRBD2 matches at 8 bases. With V trimmed by 6 bases and J by 5 bases, 5 bases remained unmatched. Germline V gives CDR1 MDHEN, CDR2 SYDVKM. This CDR3 spans 13 amino acids. The DNA of the CDR3 is TGTGCCAGCAGACTCGGGGGGGAGGAGACCCAGTACTTC. Its protein product is CASRLGGEETQYF.

In regard to this clone: This specimen includes other DNA sequences encoding the same CDR3. The V gene is TRBV2, the J gene TRBJ2-7, with 7 bases matching TRBD1. The CDR3 spans 12 residues. CDR1 and CDR2 (germline): SNHLY, FYNNEI. Losses at the gene ends were 5 bases for V and 3 bases for J; bases not matched to a gene: 1. CDR3 residues: CASSRDSYEQYF. The CDR3 DNA follows: TGTGCCAGCAGTAGGGACAGCTACGAGCAGTACTTC.

Points on this clone: The sample holds other DNA sequences that translate to the same CDR3. The rearrangement joins TRBV5-1 to TRBJ2-5, with 8 bases that match TRBD2. Germline V gene sequence: CDR1 SGHRS, CDR2 YFSETQ. This CDR3 has 15 residues. The V and J ends lost 0 bases and 3 bases, in that order; junction bases with no gene match: 4. CDR3 in DNA: TGCGCCAGCAGCTTGGGGCTAGCGGGCGAAGAGACCCAGTACTTC. Protein sequence: CASSLGLAGEETQYF.

This clone showed up just once. V gene TRBV15 combines with J gene TRBJ1-1; no clear D gene. There are 14 residues in the CDR3. Per the germline V gene, CDR1 is LNHNV and CDR2 is YYDKDF (reference sequence). V gave up 1 base and J gave up 7 bases, with 13 bases separating them. The CDR3 nucleotides read TGTGCCACCAGCAGAGTCAGGAGGGATGGTGAAGCTTTCTTT. This gives the protein CATSRVRRDGEAFF. The full variable domain, with the rest looked up from reference TRBV15 and TRBJ1-1, is DAMVIQNPRYQVTQFGKPVTLSCSQTLNHNVMYWYQQKSSQAPKLLFHYYDKDFNNEADTPDNFQSRRPNTSFCFLDIRSPGLGDTAMYLCATSRVRRDGEAFFGQGTRLTVV.

The V and J genes are TRBV4-1 and TRBJ2-1; D possibly corresponds to TRBD2 (5 bases). The CDR3 runs 15 residues. Germline V gene sequence: CDR1 MGHRA, CDR2 YSYEKL. V dropped 1 base and J dropped 4 bases, with 11 bases sitting between them. DNA for the CDR3: TGCGCCAGCAGCCAAGTAGCGACAAGGTACAATGAGCAGTTCTTC. It codes for CASSQVATRYNEQFF.

The chain employs TRBV14 and TRBJ2-1; maybe TRBD2 (5 bases). This CDR3 has 17 amino acids. Trimming cost V 0 bases and J 6 bases, with 18 bases left between them. Germline V CDR1 and CDR2: SGHDN, FVKESK. CDR3 sequence (DNA): TGTGCCAGCAGCCAAGATTGGGGAGACCCGTCTCGCAATGAGCAGTTCTTC. It yields the protein CASSQDWGDPSRNEQFF.

CDR3 sequence (DNA): TGTGCCAGCAGCCTCAGTCGGGACAGGGGAACCTACGAGCAGTACTTC. Translation: CASSLSRDRGTYEQYF. The chain is built from TRBV11-3 and TRBJ2-7; 10 nucleotides line up with TRBD1. V was clipped by 5 bases and J by 2 bases; unmatched bases: 9. Looked up from germline, CDR1 is SGHNT and CDR2 is YENEEA. There are 16 residues in the CDR3. The complete variable domain, with remaining parts taken from reference TRBV11-3 and TRBJ2-7, reads EAGVVQSPRYKIIEKKQPVAFWCNPISGHNTLYWYLQNLGQGPELLIRYENEEAVDDSQLPKDRFSAERLKGVDSTLKIQPAELGDSAVYLCASSLSRDRGTYEQYFGPGTRLTVT.

The chain carries TRBV7-9 and TRBJ1-4; 8 bases agree with TRBD1. This CDR3 region has 14 residues. Germline-derived CDR1 and CDR2 are SEHNR and FQNEAQ (reference sequence). J was trimmed by 13 bases and V by 1 base; bases with no gene match: 8. The CDR3 region is CASSLDGQGDVLFF. The CDR3 DNA reads TGTGCCAGCAGCTTAGACGGACAGGGAGATGTACTGTTTTTT.

V and J are TRBV28 and TRBJ2-5; TRBD2 is a possible D gene (7 bases). Looked up from germline, CDR1 is MDHEN and CDR2 is SYDVKM. The CDR3 length is 13 residues. With 6 bases removed from V and 5 bases from J, the gap between germline ends came to 13 bases. In nucleotides, the CDR3 is TGTGCCAGCAGGAAGGGGGGGCGGGAGACCCAGTACTTC. Amino acid sequence: CASRKGGRETQYF. The variable domain in full, completed from reference TRBV28 and TRBJ2-5, reads DVKVTQSSRYLVKRTGEKVFLECVQDMDHENMFWYRQDPGLGLRLIYFSYDVKMKEKGDIPEGYSVSREKKERFSLILESASTNQTSMYLCASRKGGRETQYFGPGTRLLVL.

This clone was seen a handful of times. The V gene is TRBV28, the J gene TRBJ2-2; the D gene is possibly TRBD1 (6 bases). Trimming cost V 1 base and J 5 bases, with 14 bases left between them. Germline V lookup: CDR1 MDHEN, CDR2 SYDVKM. This CDR3 region has 16 residues. CDR3 sequence: CASSLFAGGATGELFF. The CDR3 bases are TGTGCCAGCAGTTTATTCGCTGGGGGCGCGACCGGGGAGCTGTTTTTT.